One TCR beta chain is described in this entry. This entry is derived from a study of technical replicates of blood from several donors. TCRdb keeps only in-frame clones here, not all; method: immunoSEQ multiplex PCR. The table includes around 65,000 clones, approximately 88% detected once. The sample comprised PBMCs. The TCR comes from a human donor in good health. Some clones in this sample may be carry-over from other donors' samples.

The CDR3 DNA sequence: TGTGCCAGCAGCTTATCCCTAAGCGGGGGCACAGATACGCAGTATTTT. It encodes CASSLSLSGGTDTQYF. The chain recombines TRBV11-2 with TRBJ2-3, with 7 nucleotides matching TRBD2. The CDR3 extends over 16 amino acids. Germline V gives CDR1 SGHAT, CDR2 FQNNGV. V lost 2 bases to trimming and J lost 1 base; unmatched junction nucleotides: 6.